Shown below are 22 T cell receptor beta chains from a single sample sequenced in a study of T-cell reconstitution after alpha-beta-depleted transplantation in children. The authors prepared the TCRbeta library with unique molecular identifiers. TCRdb recomputed calls from the PCR reads with MiXCR, one row per CDR3 protein. Of tens of thousands of distinct CDR3 sequences listed, less than 55% are singletons. Here the sequenced sample was PBMCs, mostly from graft donor cells, taken 360 days after TCRalphabeta/CD19-depleted stem cell transplant. Receptors were obtained from a male patient between 10 and 17 years old who had a stem cell transplant for acute lymphoblastic leukemia, so the T cells may come from the graft donor.

The V gene is TRBV7-9, the J gene TRBJ2-5; D might be TRBD1 or TRBD2, each matching 5 bases. V was cut by 4 bases and J by 5 bases, with 20 bases left in between. CDR1 SEHNR and CDR2 FQNEAQ come from the germline V gene (reference sequence). There are 16 residues in the CDR3. The CDR3 sequence is CASSSVVLPGTETQYF. The CDR3 DNA reads as TGTGCCAGCAGCTCCGTTGTCCTCCCGGGGACCGAGACCCAGTACTTC.

This clonotype was counted only a few times. In DNA, the CDR3 is TGTGCCAGCAGCGCCAGGACAGGGAAAGGTGAAAAACTGTTTTTT. This translates into CASSARTGKGEKLFF. The chain is built from TRBV13 and TRBJ1-4, with 8 bases fitting TRBD1. The length of the CDR3 is 15 residues. Trimming cost V 5 bases and J 7 bases; bases outside gene matches: 9. Germline V lookup: CDR1 PRHDT, CDR2 FYEKMQ (reference sequence).

This rearrangement joins TRBV7-9 to TRBJ2-7; 7 bases align to TRBD1. CDR1 and CDR2 from the germline V gene are SEHNR and FQNEAQ (reference sequence). There are 17 residues in the CDR3. V was pared by 3 bases and J by 0 bases, with 11 bases of the junction left unmatched. This CDR3 reads CASSFAGTAINSYEQYF. CDR3 sequence (DNA): TGTGCCAGCAGCTTTGCCGGGACAGCAATAAACTCCTACGAGCAGTACTTC. The full variable domain, in which reference TRBV7-9 and TRBJ2-7 provide the parts outside the CDR3, is DTGVSQNPRHKITKRGQNVTFRCDPISEHNRLYWYRQTLGQGPEFLTYFQNEAQLEKSRLLSDRFSAERPKGSFSTLEIQRTEQGDSAMYLCASSFAGTAINSYEQYFGPGTRLTVT.

This clonotype occurred a few times. The rearrangement uses TRBV11-1 and TRBJ2-7, with 11 nucleotides matching TRBD2. Germline CDR1 and CDR2: SGHAT and FQDESV (reference sequence). CDR3 length: 16 residues. With 2 bases clipped from V and 7 bases from J, the junction kept 10 bases outside the gene matches. The DNA for the CDR3 is TGTGCCAGCAGCTTAACGAGACTAGCGGGGCCCGGAGAGCAGTACTTC. Protein product: CASSLTRLAGPGEQYF.

This clonotype was seen a handful of times. The chain has TRBV9 and TRBJ2-3; D remains ambiguous. Looked up from germline, CDR1 is SGDLS and CDR2 is YYNGEE. V was shortened by 3 bases and J by 8 bases, with 10 bases between the two germline ends. The CDR3 has 12 amino acids. Here the CDR3 DNA reads TGTGCCAGCAGCGCCGAGATCGCTACGCAGTATTTT. Residues: CASSAEIATQYF.

The chain joins TRBV12-3 or TRBV12-4 to TRBJ2-6; D call uncertain. The CDR3 spans 13 residues. The germline V and J ends were trimmed by 5 bases and 4 bases, with 6 bases remaining between them. The CDR3: CASSLLGANVLTF. The CDR3 DNA sequence: TGTGCCAGCAGTCTCCTCGGGGCCAACGTCCTGACTTTC.

The rearrangement joins TRBV6-5 to TRBJ2-6; no definite D call. V lost 1 base, J lost 1 base, and 8 bases lay in between. CDR1 is MNHEY, CDR2 SVGAGI, per germline. This CDR3 comprises 16 residues. The CDR3 reads CASSYLMTSGANVLTF. The CDR3, as DNA: TGTGCCAGCAGTTACTTGATGACTTCTGGGGCCAACGTCCTGACTTTC.

The chain links TRBV27 to TRBJ2-7, with TRBD2 matching 7 bases. Germline V gives CDR1 MNHEY, CDR2 SMNVEV (reference sequence). Germline trimming cut 0 bases from V and 3 bases from J; bases unmatched to any gene: 2. This CDR3 spans 14 amino acids. CDR3 DNA: TGTGCCAGCAGTTTATCGGCTAGCGGCTACGAGCAGTACGTC. Its translation is CASSLSASGYEQYV.

The chain is built from TRBV10-3 and TRBJ1-3; D unclear. Per germline, CDR1 ENHRY and CDR2 SYGVKD. The CDR3 is 13 residues long. V was trimmed by 3 bases and J by 4 bases, leaving 7 bases between them. For the CDR3, the DNA is TGTGCCATCAGTGACAGGCCGGGAAACACCATATATTTT. It codes for CAISDRPGNTIYF.

The rearrangement links TRBV5-6 to TRBJ2-1; 12 positions agree with TRBD2. V dropped 10 bases and J dropped 4; count of bases not matched to a gene: 9. This CDR3 spans 15 amino acids. Per germline, CDR1 SGHDT and CDR2 YYEEEE. CDR3 region: CAFQRTSGMYNEQFF. The DNA for the CDR3 is TGTGCCTTCCAAAGGACTAGCGGGATGTACAATGAGCAGTTCTTC.

The gene calls are TRBV6-1 and TRBJ2-7; 11 bases are a match to TRBD2. The CDR3 extends over 17 amino acids. Germline values: CDR1 MNHNS, CDR2 SASEGT. Trimming at V came to 2 bases and at J to 1 base, leaving 7 bases not matched to a gene. The CDR3 loop is CASSEPILAGVSYEQYF. CDR3 bases: TGTGCCAGCAGTGAACCAATACTAGCGGGAGTTTCCTACGAGCAGTACTTC.

The chain recombines TRBV27 with TRBJ2-5; 12 bases match TRBD2. The length of the CDR3 is 16 residues. The V gene end was trimmed by 7 bases and the J gene end by 2 bases; junction bases not matched to a gene: 8. CDR1 is MNHEY, CDR2 SMNVEV, per germline (reference sequence). The CDR3 reads CASNPLGLAGQETQYF. In nucleotides, the CDR3 is TGTGCCAGCAACCCTTTGGGACTAGCGGGTCAAGAGACCCAGTACTTC.

Here the CDR3 DNA reads TGTGCCAGCAGTTACGAAATTACCAGCACCGGGGAGCTGTTTTTT. It yields the protein CASSYEITSTGELFF. The J gene is TRBJ2-2, the V gene TRBV6-5; D ambiguous. The CDR3 runs 15 residues. Per the germline V gene, CDR1 is MNHEY and CDR2 is SVGAGI. V lost 2 bases and J lost 4, with 11 bases in between.

V gene TRBV29-1 combines with J gene TRBJ2-7; the D call may be TRBD1 or TRBD2 (5 bases each). Trimming pared 4 bases from V and 2 bases from J, leaving 9 bases between. This CDR3 comprises 12 residues. Germline V lookup: CDR1 SQVTM, CDR2 ANQGSEA. In nucleotides, the CDR3 is TGCAGCGTTGTGGGGGTGACCTACGAGCAGTACTTC. This codes for CSVVGVTYEQYF.

This chain joins TRBV7-9 and TRBJ2-7, with 8 bases that match TRBD1. Per the germline V gene, CDR1 is SEHNR and CDR2 is FQNEAQ (reference sequence). The CDR3 is 14 amino acids. The trim removed 5 bases at V and 3 bases at J, leaving 6 bases unmatched. CDR3 sequence: CASSQSGGGYEQYF. As DNA, the CDR3 is TGTGCCAGCAGCCAATCAGGGGGCGGCTACGAGCAGTACTTC.

The V call is TRBV6-2 or TRBV6-3, the J call TRBJ2-3; 10 bases map to TRBD2. The germline gives CDR1 MNHEY, CDR2 SVGEGT. The CDR3 extends over 17 amino acids. Losses at the gene ends were 2 bases for V and 3 bases for J; bases not matched to a gene: 8. As DNA, the CDR3 is TGTGCCAGCAGTTACGAAGGACTAGCGGTGTATACAGATACGCAGTATTTT. It encodes CASSYEGLAVYTDTQYF.

This clonotype was picked up many times. This rearrangement joins TRBV5-6 to TRBJ2-7; possibly TRBD2 for D (6 bases). This CDR3 has 15 amino acids. Germline CDR1 and CDR2: SGHDT and YYEEEE. V was trimmed by 3 bases and J by 6 bases, leaving 19 bases between them. The CDR3 spells CASSSGTLTAFEQYF. In nucleotides, the CDR3 is TGTGCCAGCAGCTCCGGGACTCTCACGGCTTTCGAGCAGTACTTC.

The chain recombines TRBV10-2 with TRBJ2-1, with D uncertain. Germline CDR1 and CDR2: WSHSY and SAAADI. The CDR3 contains 12 residues. Between the trimmed V and J ends, which lost 3 bases and 12 bases, there was a span of 12 bases. The CDR3 loop reads CASSETVLGQFF. The CDR3 region has the DNA TGCGCCAGCAGTGAAACGGTCTTGGGGCAGTTCTTC.

The rearrangement links TRBV10-3 to TRBJ2-5, with 9 positions matching TRBD1. The V gene end was trimmed by 6 bases and the J gene end by 2 bases; junction bases not matched to a gene: 10. Per the germline V gene, CDR1 is ENHRY and CDR2 is SYGVKD. The CDR3 covers 16 residues. CDR3 DNA: TGTGCCATCAGGTACGGTGGACAGGGGCGACAAGAGACCCAGTACTTC. Its protein is CAIRYGGQGRQETQYF.

The chain recombines TRBV5-1 with TRBJ2-3; 8 bases fit TRBD2. Germline V lookup: CDR1 SGHRS, CDR2 YFSETQ. This CDR3 is 16 amino acids long. Trimming took 0 bases from V and 0 from J; bases not matched to a gene: 3. The chain's CDR3 is CASSLGTSTSTDTQYF. The CDR3 nucleotides are TGCGCCAGCAGCTTGGGGACTAGCACTAGCACAGATACGCAGTATTTT.

This clonotype has only a few counts. The chain employs TRBV12-3 or TRBV12-4 and TRBJ2-3; possibly TRBD2 for D (5 bases). The ends were cut back, 3 bases at V and 2 bases at J, with 12 bases in the middle. This CDR3 is built from 15 residues. Written as DNA, the CDR3 is TGTGCCAGCAGTTTCAGCGGAGACAACACAGATACGCAGTATTTT. The encoded protein is CASSFSGDNTDTQYF.

This clonotype has a handful of counts. The V gene is TRBV5-1, the J gene TRBJ1-1; tentative D call: TRBD1 (6 bases). Germline CDR1 SGHRS, CDR2 YFSETQ. The CDR3 sequence is 16 residues long. V dropped 1 base and J dropped 1 base, with 14 bases sitting between them. CDR3 residues: CASSLRVQGTNTEAFF. Here the CDR3 DNA reads TGCGCCAGCAGCTTGAGAGTTCAGGGGACGAACACTGAAGCTTTCTTT.